This T cell receptor (beta chain) originates from a study of molecular identifiers for immune sequencing clone quantification. Regarding the study as a whole: For effector cells, clones above 20 RNA copies held over 99% of molecules; for naive cells, under 1%.

MiXCR was run by TCRdb on the PCR reads, yielding one entry per CDR3 protein. Of fewer than 100,000 distinct CDR3 sequences detected, around 20% appear once; the ten largest clones hold more than 1%. As regards this clonotype: Its specificity is not known.

Material for sequencing was naive CD8+ T cells from blood, with Jurkat cell RNA spiked in. The subset: FACS-sorted CD8+CD4-CCR7+CD45RA+ naive T cells. The receptor was derived from a human donor in good health. Some libraries in this study had Jurkat cell RNA spiked in.

The DNA of the CDR3 is TGCGCCAGCAGCCAAGAACAGCAGGGTACCTACGAGCAGTACTTC. It codes for CASSQEQQGTYEQYF. This sequence joins TRBV4-1 and TRBJ2-7; weak D call: TRBD1 (5 bases). Trimming took 0 bases from V and 2 from J, leaving 11 bases between them. Germline V gene lookup returns CDR1 MGHRA and CDR2 YSYEKL. CDR3 length: 15 amino acids.